Listed below are T cell receptor beta chains from one sample, sequenced in a study of identical twins. TCRdb analysed the 5' RACE reads with MiXCR anew, one entry per CDR3 protein. This table has nearly 900,000 distinct CDR3 sequences, 9% to 15% appearing once. These same records also appear under a second study, on yellow fever vaccine responses in identical twins.

Material for sequencing was PBMCs. These receptors all come from a young woman in good health. Both conserved end residues are part of each CDR3. Fields, in order: D gene, clone size, J gene, V gene, CDR3 protein, CDR3 DNA. The D gene is left open where the match is weak. A clone size is listed for some rows: how often the clone was seen (once, few, many), or a class if it is expanded.

>TRBD2|few|TRBJ2-3|TRBV7-6
CASSTRTSGGNTDTQYF
TGTGCCAGCAGCACCAGGACTAGCGGGGGTAACACAGATACGCAGTATTTT
>TRBD2|.|TRBJ2-1|TRBV27
CASSLSSLPGGPYNEQFF
TGTGCCAGCAGTTTATCATCTCTACCGGGAGGGCCTTACAATGAGCAGTTCTTC
>.|.|TRBJ1-5|TRBV15
CATSRDRSANQPQHF
TGTGCCACCAGCAGAGATCGGTCAGCCAATCAGCCCCAGCATTTT
>TRBD1|.|TRBJ2-5|TRBV5-1
CARTQGDRAEETQYF
TGCGCCCGCACCCAAGGGGACAGGGCAGAAGAGACCCAGTACTTC
>TRBD2|many|TRBJ2-3|TRBV12-3/TRBV12-4
CASSFGLALDTQYF
TGTGCCAGCAGTTTCGGACTAGCGTTAGATACGCAGTATTTT
>.|few|TRBJ2-2|TRBV18
CASSPNDGFMSTGELFF
TGTGCCAGCTCACCAAATGACGGGTTTATGAGCACCGGGGAGCTGTTTTTT
>.|many|TRBJ1-1|TRBV4-1
CASSQEQGPMNTEAFF
TGCGCCAGCAGCCAAGAGCAGGGCCCGATGAACACTGAAGCTTTCTTT
>.|few|TRBJ2-1|TRBV12-3/TRBV12-4
CASSLVGGEGEQFF
TGTGCCAGCAGTTTAGTTGGGGGAGAGGGTGAGCAGTTCTTC
>.|many|TRBJ2-3|TRBV6-1
CASSESRGRVDTQYF
TGTGCCAGCAGTGAGTCGAGGGGCCGAGTCGATACGCAGTATTTT
>TRBD2|.|TRBJ2-1|TRBV20-1
CSAERLAGVYNEQFF
TGCAGTGCTGAACGACTAGCGGGAGTTTACAATGAGCAGTTCTTC
>TRBD1|few|TRBJ1-5|TRBV6-1
CASSVTGGQPQHF
TGTGCCAGCAGTGTGACAGGGGGCCAGCCCCAGCATTTT
>TRBD1|.|TRBJ2-1|TRBV25-1
CASDTGETYNEQFF
TGTGCCAGCGATACAGGGGAGACCTACAATGAGCAGTTCTTC
>.|.|TRBJ1-5|TRBV2
CASNQGTQPQHF
TGTGCCAGCAACCAGGGGACTCAGCCCCAGCATTTT
>.|.|TRBJ2-2|TRBV29-1
CSAYTGELFF
TGCAGCGCATACACCGGGGAGCTGTTTTTT
>TRBD2|.|TRBJ2-7|TRBV19
CASRDRGGLYEQYF
TGTGCCAGTAGGGATCGGGGGGGGTTGTACGAGCAGTACTTC
>TRBD1|.|TRBJ2-4|TRBV6-1
CASSEHAGTEIAKNIQYF
TGTGCCAGCAGTGAACATGCCGGGACAGAAATAGCCAAAAACATTCAGTACTTC
>TRBD1|.|TRBJ2-3|TRBV2
CASSDRGPTDTQYF
TGTGCCAGCAGTGACAGGGGGCCGACAGATACGCAGTATTTT
>TRBD1|few|TRBJ1-2|TRBV11-1
CASSLQGPTNYGYTF
TGTGCCAGCAGTTTACAGGGGCCGACTAACTATGGCTACACCTTC
>.|.|TRBJ2-1|TRBV20-1
CSARETRAVSSYNEQFF
TGCAGTGCTAGAGAGACTCGGGCCGTTAGCTCCTACAATGAGCAGTTCTTC
>TRBD2|.|TRBJ2-5|TRBV24-1
CATSDHSSSGSKQETQYF
TGTGCCACCAGTGACCACTCCTCTAGCGGGAGTAAACAAGAGACCCAGTACTTC
>.|.|TRBJ2-2|TRBV20-1
CSARDGGGSTGELFF
TGCAGTGCTAGAGATGGAGGGGGCAGCACCGGGGAGCTGTTTTTT
>.|few|TRBJ2-1|TRBV28
CASSSPSGALDNEQFF
TGTGCCAGCAGTTCCCCCTCCGGAGCCCTCGACAATGAGCAGTTCTTC
>.|few|TRBJ2-2|TRBV20-1
CSATKAVTGELFF
TGCAGTGCTACGAAAGCGGTCACCGGGGAGCTGTTTTTT
>.|few|TRBJ1-5|TRBV20-1
CSAEMDKITQPQHF
TGCAGTGCTGAGATGGACAAGATAACCCAGCCCCAGCATTTT
>TRBD1|.|TRBJ2-1|TRBV12-3/TRBV12-4
CASTPPGQLHEQFF
TGTGCCAGCACCCCTCCGGGACAGTTGCATGAGCAGTTCTTC
>TRBD1|few|TRBJ1-1|TRBV7-9
CASSPRQGSNTEAFF
TGTGCCAGCAGCCCGAGACAGGGTTCGAACACTGAAGCTTTCTTT
>TRBD1|.|TRBJ2-7|TRBV27
CASKGQGDYEQYF
TGTGCCAGCAAGGGACAGGGAGACTACGAGCAGTACTTC
>TRBD1|.|TRBJ2-2|TRBV5-1
CASSTRSGGWNTGELFF
TGCGCCAGCAGCACCAGGTCAGGGGGCTGGAACACCGGGGAGCTGTTTTTT
>.|many|TRBJ1-5|TRBV7-8
CASSPTGIRARNQPQHF
TGTGCCAGCAGCCCGACGGGCATTAGGGCACGGAATCAGCCCCAGCATTTT
>TRBD2|.|TRBJ2-3|TRBV4-2
CASSPGGRGGYTDTQYF
TGTGCCAGCAGCCCCGGAGGTCGGGGGGGCTATACAGATACGCAGTATTTT
>.|.|TRBJ2-7|TRBV28
CASSSGMAYEQYF
TGTGCCAGCAGTAGTGGGATGGCCTACGAGCAGTACTTC
>.|.|TRBJ2-2|TRBV7-6
CASSLAETATRELFF
TGTGCCAGCAGCCTAGCTGAAACCGCAACCAGGGAGCTGTTTTTT
>.|few|TRBJ2-7|TRBV29-1
CSVAGLRAYEQYF
TGCAGCGTTGCGGGACTCCGGGCCTACGAGCAGTACTTC
>TRBD2|few|TRBJ2-5|TRBV11-2
CASSLNTTASGPYQETQYF
TGTGCCAGCAGCTTAAATACTACGGCTAGCGGTCCGTACCAAGAGACCCAGTACTTC
>TRBD2|.|TRBJ2-1|TRBV20-1
CSARALAGYFYNEQFF
TGCAGTGCTAGAGCCCTAGCGGGCTACTTCTACAATGAGCAGTTCTTC
>TRBD1|few|TRBJ2-7|TRBV28
CASSLLQTGPYEQYF
TGTGCCAGCAGCCTGTTGCAGACAGGGCCCTACGAGCAGTACTTC
>TRBD2|.|TRBJ2-1|TRBV4-1
CASSQSMRGVLREQFF
TGCGCCAGCAGCCAGAGCATGCGGGGGGTGCTGCGTGAGCAGTTCTTC
>TRBD1|many|TRBJ1-2|TRBV5-1
CASSPGQGAHYGYTF
TGCGCCAGCAGCCCGGGACAGGGGGCCCACTATGGCTACACCTTC
>.|many|TRBJ1-2|TRBV7-9
CASSLVGGGTYGYTF
TGTGCCAGCAGCTTAGTTGGAGGCGGAACCTATGGCTACACCTTC
>TRBD1|.|TRBJ1-2|TRBV4-2
CASSPRDSSGYTF
TGTGCCAGCAGCCCCCGGGACAGTTCTGGCTACACCTTC
>.|.|TRBJ1-2|TRBV29-1
CSVENFAVNYGYTF
TGCAGCGTTGAAAACTTCGCAGTTAACTATGGCTACACCTTC
>.|.|TRBJ1-2|TRBV29-1
CSVTRVWGDGYTF
TGCAGCGTTACCCGGGTTTGGGGGGACGGCTACACCTTC
>.|.|TRBJ1-1|TRBV11-2
CASSPGSTMNTEAFF
TGTGCCAGCAGCCCGGGTTCCACTATGAACACTGAAGCTTTCTTT
>.|few|TRBJ2-1|TRBV24-1
CATSDVAGDEQFF
TGTGCCACCAGTGATGTGGCCGGGGATGAGCAGTTCTTC
>.|few|TRBJ1-4|TRBV5-1
CASSPTQGVWEKLFF
TGCGCCAGCAGTCCGACCCAGGGCGTTTGGGAAAAACTGTTTTTT
>.|.|TRBJ1-2|TRBV7-9
CASSLVGQDGYTF
TGTGCCAGCAGCTTAGTGGGTCAGGATGGCTACACCTTC
>.|many|TRBJ2-4|TRBV6-1
CASSPGGLAKNIQYF
TGTGCCAGCAGTCCTGGGGGGCTAGCCAAAAACATTCAGTACTTC
>TRBD2|few|TRBJ2-2|TRBV3-1
CASSPRLAGDTGELFF
TGTGCCAGCAGCCCCCGACTAGCGGGAGACACCGGGGAGCTGTTTTTT
>.|few|TRBJ2-7|TRBV4-1
CASSQRAISYEQYF
TGCGCCAGCAGCCAACGAGCGATCTCCTACGAGCAGTACTTC